This T cell receptor (beta chain) appears in the sequencing data of a study of OX40 agonist ivuxolimab in advanced cancers. With regard to the full study: The costimulatory receptor OX40 (CD134) was targeted by ivuxolimab, a fully human IgG2 agonistic monoclonal antibody. Intravenous ivuxolimab was administered to patients every 2 weeks at six dose levels: 0.01, 0.1, 0.3, 1.5, 3 and 10 mg/kg. Among the approximately 54 dose-escalation patients, about 19 had hepatocellular carcinoma, roughly 15 melanoma, 9 renal cell carcinoma and 9 head and neck cancer. A male proportion of roughly 85% and a mean age of about 60 years, ranging from roughly 23 to 90, were recorded for the dose-escalation cohort. Prior anti-PD-1, anti-PD-L1 or anti-CTLA-4 therapy was permitted, and approximately 41% of dose-escalation patients had received checkpoint inhibitors. Three dose-escalation patients achieved partial responses, one with hepatocellular carcinoma and two with cutaneous melanoma. The purpose of peripheral TCRbeta sequencing was to test whether ivuxolimab changed TCR sequence diversity and led to clonal T-cell expansion. The monotherapy dose-escalation portion (N of about 50 patients) of the phase I ivuxolimab trial is reported in the paper. Beyond this particular receptor, the publication reports: On average, CD8+ T cells showed more expanded clones than CD4+ T cells after ivuxolimab. In the 0.1-3.0 mg/kg groups, partial responders were among the patients with the lowest normalized peripheral clonal expansion, particularly in CD8+ T cells. Low levels of normalized T-cell clonal expansion were also shown by some nonresponding patients. At doses from 0.1 to 3.0 mg/kg, clonal expansion was seen in both CD4+ and CD8+ blood T cells between baseline and week 6. The antigen specificity of the clonally expanded peripheral T cells was not determined.

Genomic DNA was isolated from the sorted cells so that the TCRbeta CDR3 region could be sequenced. The immunoSEQ Assay was used for sequencing of TCRbeta CDR3 regions. Entries here come from immuneACCESS through TCRdb and include only in-frame sequences with V and J called. Some clones fail to appear in such tables; in the studies checked, an unresolved V gene covers under half of the shortfall, and the cause of the remainder is unknown. The sample contains approximately 65,000 clones, roughly 85% of them found a single time. The top ten clonotypes cover around 0.79% of the sample. Concerning this clone itself: Which antigen it targets is not known. The record has no base qualities; no much larger clone is one base away.

According to the germline V gene, CDR1 reads SGDLS and CDR2 reads YYNGEE. Including the terminal cysteine and phenylalanine, the CDR3 comprises 14 residues. Just the 42-base CDR3 DNA is kept, in frame starting at base 1. V is reduced by 3 bases and J by 4 bases, leaving a spacing of 11 bases between them. Patients with autoimmune disease history or receiving systemic immunosuppression were excluded from the trial. Peripheral blood for TCR sequencing was drawn from every dose cohort at baseline, at cycle 4 day 1 and at cycle 7 day 1. Samples were obtained from an open-label, multicenter, first-in-human phase I dose-escalation trial of ivuxolimab. Adults with locally advanced or metastatic melanoma, renal cell carcinoma, hepatocellular carcinoma or head and neck squamous cell carcinoma were enrolled in the trial. Before TCR sequencing, CD4+ T cells and CD8+ T cells from peripheral blood were sorted into separate populations.

This sequence originates from an adult with an advanced solid tumor such as melanoma, head and neck, liver or kidney cancer. This receptor chain uses TRBV9 and TRBJ1-3, with TRBD1 as a weak D call on 5 bases. The sample consisted of CD4+ or CD8+ T cells sorted from blood, taken in a trial of the OX40 agonist ivuxolimab. The DNA sequence is given as TGTGCCAGCAGCGATCTGGGGGACGGAAACACCATATATTTT. It encodes CASSDLGDGNTIYF. With the portions outside the CDR3 filled from the reference TRBV9 and TRBJ1-3 genes, the complete variable region becomes DSGVTQTPKHLITATGQRVTLRCSPRSGDLSVYWYQQSLDQGLQFLIQYYNGEERAKGNILERFSAQQFPDLHSELNLSSLELGDSALYFCASSDLGDGNTIYFGEGSWLTVV.